The 27 T cell receptor beta chains below were found in one sample sequenced in a study of CD8 T cells in ankylosing spondylitis. The study's findings and limits: For ankylosing spondylitis blood, a TCR beta motif of 7 to 9 highly homologous variants appeared characteristic.

The antigens of these receptors remain unknown. MiXCR was run by TCRdb on the 5' RACE reads, yielding one entry per CDR3 protein. The table lists 750,000 to 850,000 distinct CDR3 sequences, about 10% of them singletons. Material for sequencing was blood, either unsorted or a sorted T cell fraction (not recorded which). These TCRs come from a male donor with ankylosing spondylitis.

This clonotype was observed at least ten times. J is TRBJ1-3 and V is TRBV5-5; D call uncertain. From germline, CDR1 is SGHKS and CDR2 YYEKEE (reference sequence). The CDR3 is 15 amino acids. V was clipped by 4 bases and J by 0 bases, with 11 bases between them. The CDR3: CASSPPRVSGNTIYF. CDR3 bases: TGTGCCAGCAGCCCCCCCCGCGTCTCTGGAAACACCATATATTTT.

Many counts were recorded for this clonotype. The rearrangement links TRBV29-1 to TRBJ2-2; 9 bases fit TRBD2. This CDR3 comprises 15 residues. In germline, CDR1 is SQVTM, CDR2 ANQGSEA. Trimming at V came to 0 bases and at J to 6 bases, leaving 5 bases not matched to a gene. CDR3 loop: CSVEERAGGPGELFF. The CDR3 coding sequence is TGCAGCGTTGAAGAACGAGCGGGGGGTCCCGGGGAGCTGTTTTTT.

This clonotype was seen more than once but under ten times. The gene calls are TRBV30 and TRBJ2-1; D tentatively reads TRBD1 or TRBD2 (6 bases each). This CDR3 contains 10 residues. With 4 bases removed from V and 15 bases from J, the gap between germline ends came to 13 bases. Germline values: CDR1 GTSNPN, CDR2 SVGIG (reference sequence). The CDR3 spells CAWKAGHWFF. The DNA of the CDR3 is TGTGCCTGGAAGGCGGGACACTGGTTCTTC.

Only a few counts were recorded for this clonotype. The V gene is TRBV6-5, the J gene TRBJ2-3; 9 bases are shared with TRBD2. The germline V gene has CDR1 MNHEY and CDR2 SVGAGI. Trimming at V came to 2 bases and at J to 4 bases, leaving 7 bases not matched to a gene. CDR3 length equals 16 residues. The CDR3 loop is CASSYRRGGRADTQYF. CDR3 coding DNA: TGTGCCAGCAGTTACCGGCGGGGGGGCAGGGCAGATACGCAGTATTTT.

This clonotype showed up many times. This chain connects TRBV12-3 or TRBV12-4 to TRBJ2-7, with no clear D. The CDR3 is made up of 14 amino acids. V was cut by 4 bases and J by 3 bases, with 13 bases left in between. The CDR3 DNA reads as TGTGCCAGCAGTTCAAGGGTTATAGGCTACGAGCAGTACTTC. This encodes CASSSRVIGYEQYF.

This clonotype was found many times. This chain uses TRBV29-1 with TRBJ2-4; TRBD1 aligns across 7 bases. CDR3 length equals 12 residues. CDR1 is SQVTM and CDR2 is ANQGSEA in the germline V gene. Trimming removed 7 bases from V and 14 bases from J; junction bases left unmatched: 14. CDR3 protein: CSGLTGWGIEYF. The CDR3 DNA is TGCAGCGGATTGACAGGGTGGGGTATAGAGTACTTC.

This clonotype has just a few counts. The chain joins TRBV20-1 to TRBJ2-1; 9 nucleotides agree with TRBD2. The CDR3 consists of 15 residues. Trimming cost V 6 bases and J 9 bases; bases outside gene matches: 15. CDR1 and CDR2 (germline): DFQATT, SNEGSKA (reference sequence). CDR3 sequence: CSAGGVRRGGTEQFF. CDR3 coding DNA: TGCAGTGCCGGGGGTGTGAGGCGGGGGGGCACTGAGCAGTTCTTC.

The chain recombines TRBV5-1 with TRBJ1-1; D is possibly TRBD1 (6 bases). Trimming took 7 bases from V and 1 from J, leaving 17 bases between them. The CDR3 has 15 residues. From germline, CDR1 is SGHRS and CDR2 YFSETQ. CDR3 region: CASQQGFDPNTEAFF. DNA of the CDR3: TGCGCCAGCCAACAGGGTTTCGACCCGAACACTGAAGCTTTCTTT. Full variable domain (outside the CDR3, taken from reference TRBV5-1 and TRBJ1-1): KAGVTQTPRYLIKTRGQQVTLSCSPISGHRSVSWYQQTPGQGLQFLFEYFSETQRNKGNFPGRFSGRQFSNSRSEMNVSTLELGDSALYLCASQQGFDPNTEAFFGQGTRLTVV.

V gene TRBV25-1 combines with J gene TRBJ2-2; D gene unclear. This CDR3 is built from 15 residues. CDR1 is MGHDK, CDR2 SYGVNS, per germline. Trimming shortened V by 1 base and J by 6 bases, and 12 bases separated the two germline ends. The CDR3 DNA sequence: TGTGCCAGCAGTGAATTTGCTACCGGTGCCGGGGAGCTGTTTTTT. It yields the protein CASSEFATGAGELFF.

In its sample, this clonotype was seen a few times. The chain recombines TRBV29-1 with TRBJ2-5; 12 bases are shared with TRBD1. CDR3 size: 15 residues. Per germline, CDR1 SQVTM and CDR2 ANQGSEA. The junction had 8 bases not matched to a gene; V was cut back by 4 bases and J by 5 bases. The CDR3 DNA follows: TGCAGCGTTGTGGGAGGGACAGGGGGCTACGAGACCCAGTACTTC. Its protein product is CSVVGGTGGYETQYF. The full variable domain, in which reference TRBV29-1 and TRBJ2-5 provide the parts outside the CDR3, is SAVISQKPSRDICQRGTSLTIQCQVDSQVTMMFWYRQQPGQSLTLIATANQGSEATYESGFVIDKFPISRPNLTFSTLTVSNMSPEDSSIYLCSVVGGTGGYETQYFGPGTRLLVL.

This clonotype was counted between two and nine times. This chain connects TRBV5-1 to TRBJ2-3; D possibly corresponds to TRBD1 (5 bases). Trimming cost V 2 bases and J 2 bases, with 9 bases left between them. The length of the CDR3 is 14 residues. Per the germline V gene, CDR1 is SGHRS and CDR2 is YFSETQ. CDR3 residues: CASSFRAITDTQYF. The DNA of the CDR3 is TGCGCCAGCAGCTTCAGGGCCATCACAGATACGCAGTATTTT.

There are a few counts of this clonotype. J is TRBJ2-2 and V is TRBV5-1, with 7 positions matching TRBD1. V was clipped by 2 bases and J by 7 bases; unmatched bases: 11. CDR3 length: 16 amino acids. Germline lookup yields CDR1 SGHRS and CDR2 YFSETQ. CDR3 bases: TGCGCCAGCAGCTTTATGCTACAGGGGCGCGTCGGGGAGCTGTTTTTT. Its protein product is CASSFMLQGRVGELFF.

This clonotype was seen only a few times. The genes are TRBV12-5 and TRBJ1-3; tentatively, D is TRBD1 (6 bases). There are 16 residues in the CDR3. V dropped 6 bases and J dropped 0 bases, with 15 bases sitting between them. Germline V CDR1 and CDR2: LGHNT, FRNRAP. CDR3 sequence: CASGRMGADSGNTIYF. Here the CDR3 DNA reads TGTGCTAGTGGCCGCATGGGGGCCGACTCTGGAAACACCATATATTTT.

This clonotype was recorded many times. V gene TRBV3-1 combines with J gene TRBJ1-6; 8 bases are a match to TRBD1. Unmatched junction bases numbered 6, after V lost 3 bases and J lost 8 bases. The CDR3 extends over 15 amino acids. Per the germline V gene, CDR1 is LGHDT and CDR2 is YNNKEL (reference sequence). The CDR3 DNA follows: TGTGCCAGCAGCCATGGACAGGGTCTTCATTCACCCCTCCACTTT. Translated: CASSHGQGLHSPLHF.

This clonotype was seen only a few times. The chain is built from TRBV3-1 and TRBJ1-1, with TRBD1 identical over 8 bases. The CDR3 runs 15 residues. The V and J ends lost 4 bases and 1 base, in that order; junction bases with no gene match: 5. The germline V gene encodes CDR1 LGHDT and CDR2 YNNKEL (reference sequence). The CDR3 is CASSLLQGENTEAFF. CDR3 in DNA: TGTGCCAGCAGCCTGCTACAGGGGGAGAACACTGAAGCTTTCTTT.

This clonotype was seen more than once but under ten times. The chain recombines TRBV10-3 with TRBJ2-3; D remains ambiguous. V lost 1 base and J lost 1, with 18 bases in between. The CDR3 is 18 residues long. The V gene's germline CDR1 is ENHRY and CDR2 SYGVKD. The CDR3 is CAISEFRPAGAGTDTQYF. CDR3 DNA sequence: TGTGCCATCAGTGAGTTTCGCCCCGCCGGTGCGGGCACAGATACGCAGTATTTT.

This clonotype appeared a few times. The rearrangement uses TRBV12-3 or TRBV12-4 and TRBJ2-1, with D perhaps being TRBD1 or TRBD2 (5 bases each). The CDR3 runs 15 residues. Trimming cost V 2 bases and J 4 bases, with 12 bases left between them. The DNA for the CDR3 is TGTGCCAGCAGTTTATTCGGGACGACATACAATGAGCAGTTCTTC. Protein: CASSLFGTTYNEQFF.

The J gene is TRBJ2-3, the V gene TRBV11-2; no clear D gene. The CDR3 consists of 11 residues. CDR1 and CDR2 from the germline V gene are SGHAT and FQNNGV. The ends were cut back, 3 bases at V and 8 bases at J, with 6 bases in the middle. The CDR3, as DNA: TGTGCCAGCAGCTTCACGGGTACGCAGTATTTT. It specifies CASSFTGTQYF.

Only a few counts were recorded for this clonotype. The V gene is TRBV14, the J gene TRBJ2-7, with 11 bases lining up with TRBD2. The V and J ends lost 4 bases and 0 bases, in that order; junction bases with no gene match: 11. The CDR3 spans 18 residues. Germline V gene data show CDR1 as SGHDN and CDR2 as FVKESK. The DNA for the CDR3 is TGTGCCAGCAGCCGGCGACTAGCGGGACTTATCAGCTCCTACGAGCAGTACTTC. Residues: CASSRRLAGLISSYEQYF.

The gene calls are TRBV20-1 and TRBJ1-1, with a possible D match to TRBD1 (5 bases). In germline, CDR1 is DFQATT, CDR2 SNEGSKA (reference sequence). The CDR3 is 13 residues long. Trimming pared 0 bases from V and 6 bases from J, leaving 11 bases between. The chain's CDR3 is CSAREGASPEAFF. As DNA, the CDR3 is TGCAGTGCTAGAGAAGGGGCCAGTCCTGAAGCTTTCTTT.

This clonotype has just a few counts. The V and J genes are TRBV5-6 and TRBJ2-7, with 11 bases identical to TRBD2. The CDR3 extends over 15 amino acids. Germline lookup yields CDR1 SGHDT and CDR2 YYEEEE. The V gene end was trimmed by 4 bases and the J gene end by 1 base; junction bases not matched to a gene: 4. CDR3 loop: CASSGGLAASYEQYF. The CDR3 coding sequence is TGTGCCAGCAGCGGGGGACTAGCGGCTTCCTACGAGCAGTACTTC.

This clonotype was counted between two and nine times. The rearrangement links TRBV28 to TRBJ2-7; 7 positions match TRBD2. CDR3 length equals 15 residues. Germline loops: CDR1 MDHEN, CDR2 SYDVKM. Trimming removed 6 bases from V and 0 bases from J; junction bases left unmatched: 8. The CDR3 DNA is TGTGCCAGCAGGGGGGGAGGGAGTGACTCCTACGAGCAGTACTTC. Protein: CASRGGGSDSYEQYF.

This clonotype has more than one count but fewer than ten. V usage is TRBV7-2 and J usage is TRBJ2-6; possibly TRBD2 for D (5 bases). V lost 5 bases, J lost 0 bases, and 8 bases lay in between. Germline-derived CDR1 and CDR2 are SGHTA and FQGNSA. The CDR3 runs 15 residues. The CDR3 bases are TGTGCCAGCAGCCGGGATATCTCTGGGGCCAACGTCCTGACTTTC. Encoded protein: CASSRDISGANVLTF.

The rearrangement joins TRBV18 to TRBJ2-2; D unresolved. Germline V lookup: CDR1 KGHSH, CDR2 LQKENI. The CDR3 contains 16 residues. Trimming pared 5 bases from V and 2 bases from J, leaving 15 bases between. The CDR3: CASSSNTITNTGELFF. CDR3 DNA sequence: TGTGCCAGCTCATCGAACACAATTACTAACACCGGGGAGCTGTTTTTT.

This clonotype was detected once. J is TRBJ1-3 and V is TRBV2; tentatively, D is TRBD1 (6 bases). Trimming left V 8 bases short and J 4 bases short, with 15 bases between. Germline V lookup: CDR1 SNHLY, CDR2 FYNNEI. This CDR3 contains 14 residues. The CDR3 sequence is CASFRGESGNTIYF. The CDR3 DNA reads as TGTGCCAGCTTTAGGGGGGAATCCGGAAACACCATATATTTT.

This clonotype has only a few counts. This chain uses TRBV20-1 with TRBJ2-5; 8 positions match TRBD2. J lost 5 bases, V lost 6 bases, and 14 bases had no gene match. Germline CDR1 DFQATT, CDR2 SNEGSKA (reference sequence). The CDR3 is made up of 15 amino acids. In nucleotides, the CDR3 is TGCAGTGCCTCCCGGGTGGCGGGGGGTCGGGAGACCCAGTACTTC. Its translation: CSASRVAGGRETQYF.

This clonotype was counted between two and nine times. The CDR3 spells CATSRAPGRGNEQFF. As DNA, the CDR3 is TGTGCCACCAGCAGAGCGCCGGGAAGGGGCAATGAGCAGTTCTTC. V and J are TRBV15 and TRBJ2-1; D could derive from TRBD1 or TRBD2 (5 bases each). With 1 base removed from V and 6 bases from J, the gap between germline ends came to 13 bases. The CDR3 is 15 residues long. The germline V gene encodes CDR1 LNHNV and CDR2 YYDKDF (reference sequence).